What follows are 15 T cell receptor beta chains derived from one specimen sequenced in a study of shared clonotypes between healthy human individuals. Repertoires were generated with immunoSEQ multiplex PCR, while TCRdb's copy carries only in-frame clones and drops some. The repertoire holds about 1.1 million clones, with about 84% as singletons. Specimen: memory CD4+ T cells from PBMCs. Subset denoted: CD45RA-negative fraction. The receptors originated from a young man in good health. Some clones in this sample may be carry-over from other donors' samples.

This clone was found a few times. This chain joins TRBV6-6 and TRBJ1-3, with a weak D call TRBD1 (6 bases). The CDR3 spans 15 residues. Germline V gene sequence: CDR1 MNHNY, CDR2 SVGAGI (reference sequence). V was clipped by 3 bases and J by 3 bases, with 12 bases between them. The CDR3 is CASSYLQGFGNTIYF. The CDR3 DNA sequence: TGTGCCAGCAGTTATCTGCAGGGGTTTGGAAACACCATATATTTT.

This clone was recorded a few times. In DNA, the CDR3 is TGTGCCAGCAGCTTAGCAGTAGGGACCTACGAGCAGTACTTC. It translates to CASSLAVGTYEQYF. The V call is TRBV7-2, the J call TRBJ2-7; D is undetermined. The CDR3 has 14 residues. Trimming cost V 0 bases and J 2 bases, with 8 bases left between them. In germline, CDR1 is SGHTA, CDR2 FQGNSA. Full variable domain (missing parts from reference TRBV7-2 and TRBJ2-7): GAGVSQSPSNKVTEKGKDVELRCDPISGHTALYWYRQSLGQGLEFLIYFQGNSAPDKSGLPSDRFSAERTGGSVSTLTIQRTQQEDSAVYLCASSLAVGTYEQYFGPGTRLTVT.

V is TRBV4-2 and J is TRBJ2-2, with TRBD2 as a possible D gene (5 bases). The CDR3 loop spans 14 amino acids. The V end lost 11 bases, the J end lost 2 bases, and 15 bases lay between the germline ends. Germline V CDR1 and CDR2: LGHNA, YNFKEQ. The CDR3 coding sequence is TGTGCCTCCAGGCAAGCGGACAACACCGGGGAGCTGTTTTTT. It is translated as CASRQADNTGELFF.

The CDR3 is CASIAGTGRGYTF. For the CDR3, the DNA is TGTGCCAGCATCGCCGGGACAGGGAGAGGCTACACCTTC. This sequence joins TRBV28 and TRBJ1-2, with TRBD1 matching 9 bases. After removal of 7 bases from V and 8 bases from J, the junction contained 8 bases not matched to a gene. Germline CDR1 MDHEN, CDR2 SYDVKM. The CDR3 has 13 amino acids.

The gene calls are TRBV28 and TRBJ1-4; no reliable D call. CDR1 and CDR2 (germline): MDHEN, SYDVKM. The V and J ends lost 3 bases and 4 bases respectively, with 12 bases between them. CDR3 length: 15 amino acids. CDR3 nucleotides: TGTGCCAGCAGTTTGGTTGGCAGCTATAATGAAAAACTGTTTTTT. Amino acid sequence: CASSLVGSYNEKLFF.

The chain combines TRBV4-3 with TRBJ2-7; D is ambiguous. In germline, CDR1 is LGHNA, CDR2 YSLEER. This CDR3 is built from 15 residues. V lost 0 bases, J lost 3 bases, and 12 bases lay in between. CDR3 sequence: CASSQDIGRNYEQYF. CDR3 sequence (DNA): TGCGCCAGCAGCCAAGATATAGGCAGGAACTACGAGCAGTACTTC.

In regard to this clone: The same CDR3 is also encoded by other DNA sequences in this sample. The J gene is TRBJ1-1, the V gene TRBV28; possible D gene TRBD1, 5 bases. Germline loops: CDR1 MDHEN, CDR2 SYDVKM. V was cut by 5 bases and J by 3 bases, with 7 bases left in between. The CDR3 totals 12 residues. The CDR3 DNA sequence: TGTGCCAGCAGTGGGGGTTACACTGAAGCTTTCTTT. The encoded protein is CASSGGYTEAFF. The whole variable domain, remainder taken from reference TRBV28 and TRBJ1-1, is DVKVTQSSRYLVKRTGEKVFLECVQDMDHENMFWYRQDPGLGLRLIYFSYDVKMKEKGDIPEGYSVSREKKERFSLILESASTNQTSMYLCASSGGYTEAFFGQGTRLTVV.

V usage is TRBV2 and J usage is TRBJ1-4; D is unresolved. Germline V gene sequence: CDR1 SNHLY, CDR2 FYNNEI. This CDR3 has 15 amino acids. V lost 4 bases and J 3 bases, leaving 12 bases between the germline ends. CDR3 sequence (DNA): TGTGCCAGCAGTGTTAGAATCGGGGCTAATGAAAAACTGTTTTTT. Encoded protein: CASSVRIGANEKLFF.

This clone was picked up one time. With a much larger clone just one base away, this may be a read error. The genes are TRBV7-6 and TRBJ2-2, with 7 positions matching TRBD1. V lost 3 bases and J lost 0; bases outside the gene matches: 1. This CDR3 contains 15 residues. Germline lookup yields CDR1 SGHVS and CDR2 FNYEAQ. The CDR3 loop is CASSFGTANTGELFF. CDR3 in DNA: TGTGCCAGCAGCTTCGGGACAGCGAACACCGGGGAGCTGTTTTTT.

The chain combines TRBV6-1 with TRBJ1-4; 7 positions agree with TRBD1. The CDR3 is 15 amino acids. Unmatched junction bases numbered 4, after V lost 6 bases and J lost 0 bases. Germline-derived CDR1 and CDR2 are MNHNS and SASEGT. The CDR3 nucleotides are TGTGCCAGCAGACAGGGGATTGCAACTAATGAAAAACTGTTTTTT. This sequence encodes CASRQGIATNEKLFF.

This clone was found a few times. The V and J genes are TRBV4-3 and TRBJ2-1, with 10 nucleotides matching TRBD2. V gave up 1 base and J gave up 5 bases; unmatched junction bases: 2. CDR3 size: 15 residues. Germline CDR1 LGHNA, CDR2 YSLEER. For the CDR3, the DNA is TGCGCCAGCAGCCAAGCTAGCGGGAGTAACAATGAGCAGTTCTTC. The encoded protein is CASSQASGSNNEQFF.

The chain couples TRBV7-6 to TRBJ2-7; D not resolved. Trimming removed 1 base from V and 2 bases from J, with 12 bases in between. Germline V lookup: CDR1 SGHVS, CDR2 FNYEAQ. The CDR3 is 15 residues long. The CDR3 coding sequence is TGTGCCAGCAGCTTAGAACAGCTCCCTACCTACGAGCAGTACTTC. Translated: CASSLEQLPTYEQYF.

The chain couples TRBV4-1 to TRBJ2-2; D is unresolved. The germline V gene encodes CDR1 MGHRA and CDR2 YSYEKL. The V gene lost 0 bases and the J gene lost 0 bases, with 5 bases spanning the gap. This CDR3 is built from 15 residues. CDR3 residues: CASSQDPANTGELFF. The CDR3 DNA reads TGCGCCAGCAGCCAAGATCCGGCGAACACCGGGGAGCTGTTTTTT.

The V call is TRBV6-1, the J call TRBJ1-4, with 9 bases fitting TRBD1. The ends lost 1 base at V and 7 bases at J; junction bases unmatched: 10. The CDR3 is 17 amino acids. Germline assignment: CDR1 MNHNS and CDR2 SASEGT. This CDR3 is CASSEVHNRGRVEKLFF. DNA of the CDR3: TGTGCCAGCAGTGAAGTACATAACAGGGGGCGCGTTGAAAAACTGTTTTTT.

V usage is TRBV7-9 and J usage is TRBJ2-7; 7 bases are a match to TRBD1. In germline, CDR1 is SEHNR, CDR2 FQNEAQ (reference sequence). V was pared by 3 bases and J by 1 base, with 9 bases of the junction left unmatched. This CDR3 has 16 amino acids. In DNA form, the CDR3 reads TGTGCCAGCAGCTTCGGACAGGCCCTGAGGTCCTACGAGCAGTACTTC. The encoded protein is CASSFGQALRSYEQYF.